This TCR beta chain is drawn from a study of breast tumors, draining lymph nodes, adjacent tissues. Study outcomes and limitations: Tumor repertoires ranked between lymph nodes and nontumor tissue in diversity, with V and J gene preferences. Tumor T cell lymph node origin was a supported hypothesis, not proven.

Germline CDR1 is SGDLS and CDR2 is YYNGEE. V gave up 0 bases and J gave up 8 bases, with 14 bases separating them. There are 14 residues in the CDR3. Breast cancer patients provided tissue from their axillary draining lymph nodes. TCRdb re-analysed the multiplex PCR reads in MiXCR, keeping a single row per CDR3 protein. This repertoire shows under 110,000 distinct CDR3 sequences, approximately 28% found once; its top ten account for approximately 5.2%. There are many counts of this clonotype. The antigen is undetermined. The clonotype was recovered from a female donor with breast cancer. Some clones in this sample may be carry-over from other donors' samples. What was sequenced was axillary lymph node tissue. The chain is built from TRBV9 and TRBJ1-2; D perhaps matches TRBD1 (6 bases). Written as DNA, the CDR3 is TGTGCCAGCAGCGTAGAAGGACAGCTGGGGGGCTACACCTTC. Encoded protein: CASSVEGQLGGYTF.